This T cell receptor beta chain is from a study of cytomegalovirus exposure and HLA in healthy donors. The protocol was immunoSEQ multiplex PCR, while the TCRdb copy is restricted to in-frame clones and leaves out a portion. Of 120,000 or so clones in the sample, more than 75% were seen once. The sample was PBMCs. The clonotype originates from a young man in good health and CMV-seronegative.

The DNA for the CDR3 is TGCGCCAGCAGCTCGTCCGGGGGGGGGAACGCGGAGACCCAGTACTTC. Protein product: CASSSSGGGNAETQYF. The chain couples TRBV5-1 to TRBJ2-5; TRBD2 matches 8 bases. Germline CDR1 is SGHRS and CDR2 is YFSETQ. The CDR3 covers 16 residues. The J segment lost 5 bases and the V segment lost 3 bases, leaving 12 bases of the junction unmatched.